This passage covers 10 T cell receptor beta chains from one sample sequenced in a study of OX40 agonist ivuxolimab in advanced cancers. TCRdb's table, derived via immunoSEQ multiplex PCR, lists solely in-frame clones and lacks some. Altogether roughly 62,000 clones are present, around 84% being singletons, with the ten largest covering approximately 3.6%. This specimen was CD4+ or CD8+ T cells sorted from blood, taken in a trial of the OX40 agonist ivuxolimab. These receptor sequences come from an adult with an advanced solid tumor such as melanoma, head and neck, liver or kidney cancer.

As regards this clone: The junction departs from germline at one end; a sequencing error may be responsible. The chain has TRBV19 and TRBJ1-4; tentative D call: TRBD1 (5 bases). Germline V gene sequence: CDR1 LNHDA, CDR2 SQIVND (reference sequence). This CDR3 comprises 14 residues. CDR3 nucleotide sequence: TGTGCCAGTAGAATAGGACGGGGGAATGAAAAACTGTTTTTT. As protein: CASRIGRGNEKLFF.

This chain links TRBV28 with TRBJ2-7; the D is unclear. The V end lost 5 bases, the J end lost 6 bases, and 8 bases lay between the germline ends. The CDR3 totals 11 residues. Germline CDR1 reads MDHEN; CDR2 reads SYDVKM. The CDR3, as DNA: TGTGCCAGCAGTATCGAGGTCGAGCAGTACTTC. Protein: CASSIEVEQYF.

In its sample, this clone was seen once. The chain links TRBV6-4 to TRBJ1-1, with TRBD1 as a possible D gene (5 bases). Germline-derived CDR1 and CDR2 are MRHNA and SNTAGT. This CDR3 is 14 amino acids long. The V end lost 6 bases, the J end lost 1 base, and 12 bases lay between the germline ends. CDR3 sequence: CASSENGGNTEAFF. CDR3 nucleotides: TGTGCCAGCAGCGAGAACGGGGGGAACACTGAAGCTTTCTTT.

The CDR3 sequence: CASSLVATRTDTQYF. DNA for the CDR3: TGCGCCAGCAGCTTGGTCGCTACTCGCACAGATACGCAGTATTTT. The chain recombines TRBV5-1 with TRBJ2-3; D is ambiguous. The CDR3 consists of 15 residues. The germline V and J ends were trimmed by 0 bases and 1 base, with 9 bases remaining between them. The V gene's germline CDR1 is SGHRS and CDR2 YFSETQ.

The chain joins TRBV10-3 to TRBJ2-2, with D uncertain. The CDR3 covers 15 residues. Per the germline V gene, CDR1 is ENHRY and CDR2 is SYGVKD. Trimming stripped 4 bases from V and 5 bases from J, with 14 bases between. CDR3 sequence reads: CAISGGFHLTGELFF. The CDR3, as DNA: TGTGCCATCAGTGGAGGATTCCACTTAACCGGGGAGCTGTTTTTT.

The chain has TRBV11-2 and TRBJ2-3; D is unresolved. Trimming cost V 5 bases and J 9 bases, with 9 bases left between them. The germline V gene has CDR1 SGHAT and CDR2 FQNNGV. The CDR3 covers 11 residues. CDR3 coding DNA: TGTGCCAGCAGCGGACGGCGGACGCAGTATTTT. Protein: CASSGRRTQYF.

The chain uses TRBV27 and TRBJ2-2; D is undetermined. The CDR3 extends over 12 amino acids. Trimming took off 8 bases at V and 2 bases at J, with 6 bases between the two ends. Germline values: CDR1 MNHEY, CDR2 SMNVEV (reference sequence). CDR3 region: CASRINTGELFF. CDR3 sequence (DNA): TGTGCCAGCCGAATTAACACCGGGGAGCTGTTTTTT.

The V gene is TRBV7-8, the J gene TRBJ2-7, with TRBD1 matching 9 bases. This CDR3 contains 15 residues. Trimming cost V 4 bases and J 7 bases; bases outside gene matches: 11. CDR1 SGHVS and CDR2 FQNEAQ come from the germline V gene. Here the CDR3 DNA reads TGTGCCAGCAGCTCTGTCTTGGGACAGGGTGGGGAGCAGTACTTC. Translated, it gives CASSSVLGQGGEQYF.

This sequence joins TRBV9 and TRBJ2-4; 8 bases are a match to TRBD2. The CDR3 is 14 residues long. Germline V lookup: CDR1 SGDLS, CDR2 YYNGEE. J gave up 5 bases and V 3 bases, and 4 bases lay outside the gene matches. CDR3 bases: TGTGCCAGCAGCGCAACGGGAGGGGAAAACATTCAGTACTTC. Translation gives CASSATGGENIQYF. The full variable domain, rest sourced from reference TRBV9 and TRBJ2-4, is DSGVTQTPKHLITATGQRVTLRCSPRSGDLSVYWYQQSLDQGLQFLIQYYNGEERAKGNILERFSAQQFPDLHSELNLSSLELGDSALYFCASSATGGENIQYFGAGTRLSVL.

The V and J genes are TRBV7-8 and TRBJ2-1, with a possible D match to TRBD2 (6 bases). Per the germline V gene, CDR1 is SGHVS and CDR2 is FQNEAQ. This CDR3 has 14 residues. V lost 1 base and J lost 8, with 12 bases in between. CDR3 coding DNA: TGTGCCAGCAGCTTAGGATCGGGGGACCATGAGCAGTTCTTC. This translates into CASSLGSGDHEQFF.